Included here is one T cell receptor (beta chain) sequence, with context. Germline V gene sequence: CDR1 LNHDA, CDR2 SQIVND (reference sequence). CDR3 length equals 14 residues. Deletions cut 7 bases from V and 7 bases from J, with 19 bases between. Source study methods: Amplified reference gene primers provided the basis for estimating nucleated cell counts. The protocol was immunoSEQ multiplex PCR, while the TCRdb copy is restricted to in-frame clones and leaves out a portion. D and trimming were read from the DNA, whereas the V and J calls and clone size are those reported in that table. The sample contains under 70,000 clones, more than 70% of which appear only once. These data originate in a study of blood T cell repertoires in COVID-19. About the research overall: Researchers got acute and convalescent COVID-19 samples from the United States, Italy and Spain. From T cells, B-cell-depleted T cells, or PBMCs came the material, which was cDNA or gDNA.

Input material: peripheral blood. The receptor was isolated from a woman in her 70s with acute or convalescent COVID-19. V gene TRBV19 combines with J gene TRBJ1-2, with no clear D. CDR3 DNA sequence: TGTGCCAGTACCAGGCGAGGGATAGAGGGTGGCTACACCTTC. Its protein product is CASTRRGIEGGYTF.